These 15 T cell receptor beta chains were all obtained from the same sample, sequenced in a study of blood T cell repertoires in COVID-19. Only in-frame clones appear in the TCRdb table, and some are missing; sequencing was by immunoSEQ multiplex PCR. The table lists about 170,000 clones, roughly 80% of them singletons. Sequencing was carried out using PBMCs or T cells enriched from blood (not recorded which). The receptors derive from a man aged 50 to 59 who had recovered from COVID-19.

This chain connects TRBV6-1 to TRBJ1-5; the D gene is possibly TRBD1 (6 bases). This CDR3 region has 15 residues. From germline, CDR1 is MNHNS and CDR2 SASEGT. V was trimmed by 2 bases and J by 5 bases, leaving 13 bases between them. The CDR3 loop is CASSEHQGGYQPQHF. CDR3 in DNA: TGTGCCAGCAGTGAACACCAAGGGGGATATCAGCCCCAGCATTTT.

The table lists this clone with a few counts. The CDR3 protein is CASSVGATGNTIYF. The CDR3 coding sequence is TGTGCCAGCAGTGTGGGAGCAACTGGAAACACCATATATTTT. The chain couples TRBV2 to TRBJ1-3; D unresolved. The CDR3 length is 14 residues. V lost 4 bases and J 2 bases, leaving 9 bases between the germline ends. Germline assignment: CDR1 SNHLY and CDR2 FYNNEI.

In this sample, this clone turned up a few times. V gene TRBV12-3 or TRBV12-4 combines with J gene TRBJ1-2; D not certain. The germline V and J ends were trimmed by 2 bases and 5 bases, with 3 bases remaining between them. The CDR3 spans 11 residues. The CDR3 loop reads CASSLQYGYTF. The DNA for the CDR3 is TGTGCCAGCAGTTTACAGTATGGCTACACCTTC.

This clone was counted a single time. The CDR3 DNA reads as TGTGCCAGCAGCTTAGTTGCAGGCAACACCGGGGAGCTGTTTTTT. Its protein product is CASSLVAGNTGELFF. The V call is TRBV7-2, the J call TRBJ2-2; D unresolved. Germline V lookup: CDR1 SGHTA, CDR2 FQGNSA. CDR3 size: 15 residues. The ends were cut back, 1 base at V and 2 bases at J, with 8 bases in the middle.

V and J are TRBV5-6 and TRBJ2-2; no clear D gene. V shed 3 bases and J shed 2 bases, with 5 bases lying between them. Germline V lookup: CDR1 SGHDT, CDR2 YYEEEE. The CDR3 contains 13 residues. In DNA, the CDR3 is TGTGCCAGCAGCTCACATAACACCGGGGAGCTGTTTTTT. It is translated as CASSSHNTGELFF.

The rearrangement uses TRBV3-1 (or the pseudogene TRBV3-2) and TRBJ1-2; D not certain. V was shortened by 4 bases and J by 3 bases, with 12 bases between the two germline ends. This CDR3 spans 14 amino acids. The V gene's germline CDR1 is LGHDT and CDR2 YNNKEL (reference sequence). The CDR3 loop reads CASSPRGNYYGYTF. The CDR3 nucleotides are TGTGCCAGCAGCCCAAGAGGAAATTACTATGGCTACACCTTC.

The sample holds a few counts of this clone. The genes are TRBV3-1 (or the pseudogene TRBV3-2) and TRBJ1-1; 8 bases match TRBD1. The V gene end was trimmed by 3 bases and the J gene end by 4 bases; junction bases not matched to a gene: 10. CDR1 is LGHDT and CDR2 is YNNKEL in the germline V gene (reference sequence). The CDR3 is 16 amino acids. CDR3 residues: CASSHGTGGGSTEAFF. The CDR3 nucleotides read TGTGCCAGCAGCCATGGTACAGGGGGGGGTAGCACTGAAGCTTTCTTT.

The rearrangement links TRBV2 to TRBJ1-5, with no clear D. This CDR3 contains 14 residues. V shed 7 bases and J shed 4 bases, with 14 bases lying between them. Per the germline V gene, CDR1 is SNHLY and CDR2 is FYNNEI. The CDR3 here is CASKSGGGNQPQHF. The CDR3 bases are TGTGCCAGCAAGTCGGGAGGAGGGAATCAGCCCCAGCATTTT. Together with reference TRBV2 and TRBJ1-5, the CDR3 gives the full variable domain: EPEVTQTPSHQVTQMGQEVILRCVPISNHLYFYWYRQILGQKVEFLVSFYNNEISEKSEIFDDQFSVERPDGSNFTLKIRSTKLEDSAMYFCASKSGGGNQPQHFGDGTRLSIL.

The rearrangement joins TRBV5-1 to TRBJ1-2, with TRBD1 matching 10 bases. The CDR3 is 15 amino acids. Germline CDR1 and CDR2: SGHRS and YFSETQ. With V trimmed by 3 bases and J by 8 bases, 10 bases remained unmatched. The CDR3 reads CASSSTGTGVGGYTF. In DNA, the CDR3 is TGCGCCAGCAGCTCCACCGGGACAGGGGTAGGCGGCTACACCTTC. The full variable domain, with the rest looked up from reference TRBV5-1 and TRBJ1-2, is KAGVTQTPRYLIKTRGQQVTLSCSPISGHRSVSWYQQTPGQGLQFLFEYFSETQRNKGNFPGRFSGRQFSNSRSEMNVSTLELGDSALYLCASSSTGTGVGGYTFGSGTRLTVV.

This clone was detected only once. The genes are TRBV25-1 and TRBJ1-6; D might be TRBD1 (6 bases). This CDR3 has 16 amino acids. The V end was cut by 6 bases, the J end by 7 bases, with 19 bases between. The germline V gene has CDR1 MGHDK and CDR2 SYGVNS. CDR3 amino acids: CASSASGVFYNSPLHF. CDR3 DNA: TGTGCCAGCAGCGCCTCAGGGGTTTTCTACAATTCACCCCTCCACTTT. Complete variable domain (other parts from reference TRBV25-1 and TRBJ1-6): EADIYQTPRYLVIGTGKKITLECSQTMGHDKMYWYQQDPGMELHLIHYSYGVNSTEKGDLSSESTVSRIRTEHFPLTLESARPSHTSQYLCASSASGVFYNSPLHFGNGTRLTVT.

This clone was picked up one time. The genes are TRBV2 and TRBJ1-2, with D unclear. V lost 3 bases and J lost 6, with 14 bases in between. In germline, CDR1 is SNHLY, CDR2 FYNNEI. The CDR3 contains 14 residues. The DNA of the CDR3 is TGTGCCAGCAGTGATTATGGAGGGTTCAATGGCTACACCTTC. Translation: CASSDYGGFNGYTF.

This rearrangement joins TRBV11-1 to TRBJ1-1; D not certain. Germline lookup yields CDR1 SGHAT and CDR2 FQDESV (reference sequence). The CDR3 is 13 residues long. Trimming removed 4 bases from V and 1 base from J, with 7 bases in between. CDR3 DNA sequence: TGTGCCAGCAGCTCACGGTCGAACACTGAAGCTTTCTTT. Translation: CASSSRSNTEAFF.

In its sample, this clone was seen once. The chain carries TRBV19 and TRBJ2-4, with 9 bases that match TRBD1. With V trimmed by 1 base and J by 4 bases, 8 bases remained unmatched. In germline, CDR1 is LNHDA, CDR2 SQIVND (reference sequence). The CDR3 runs 17 residues. The CDR3 DNA reads as TGTGCCAGTAGTATAGGTCCCGGGACAGGGCCTAAAAACATTCAGTACTTC. This gives the protein CASSIGPGTGPKNIQYF.

The chain links TRBV28 to TRBJ2-3; 12 bases match TRBD2. The ends lost 6 bases at V and 6 bases at J; junction bases unmatched: 10. CDR3 length equals 16 residues. The germline CDR1 and CDR2 sequences are MDHEN and SYDVKM. In DNA, the CDR3 is TGTGCCAGCAGCCCTAGCGGGGGGGCATCTCGGGATACGCAGTATTTT. This translates into CASSPSGGASRDTQYF.

The V and J genes are TRBV28 and TRBJ1-5, with 7 bases matching TRBD1. V lost 6 bases and J lost 7; bases outside the gene matches: 9. The CDR3 spans 14 residues. Looked up from germline, CDR1 is MDHEN and CDR2 is SYDVKM. The CDR3, as DNA: TGTGCCAGCAGCAATGGAGGGGGCGGACAGCCCCAGCATTTT. Protein product: CASSNGGGGQPQHF.